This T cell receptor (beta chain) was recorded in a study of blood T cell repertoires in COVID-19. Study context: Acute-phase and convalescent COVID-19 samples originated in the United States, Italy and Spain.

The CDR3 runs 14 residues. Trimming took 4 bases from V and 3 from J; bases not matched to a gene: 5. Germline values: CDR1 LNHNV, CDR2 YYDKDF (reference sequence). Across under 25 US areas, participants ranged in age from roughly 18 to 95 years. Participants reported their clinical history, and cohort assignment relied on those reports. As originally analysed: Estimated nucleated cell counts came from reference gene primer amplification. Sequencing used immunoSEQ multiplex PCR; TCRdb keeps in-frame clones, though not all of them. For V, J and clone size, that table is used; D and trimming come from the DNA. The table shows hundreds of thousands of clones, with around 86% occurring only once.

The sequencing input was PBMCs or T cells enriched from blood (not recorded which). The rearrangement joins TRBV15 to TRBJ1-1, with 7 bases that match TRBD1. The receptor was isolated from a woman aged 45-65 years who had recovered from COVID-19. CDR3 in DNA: TGTGCCACCAGCACTGGACAGGAGGACACTGAAGCTTTCTTT. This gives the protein CATSTGQEDTEAFF.